This T cell receptor (beta chain) emerged from a study of cytomegalovirus exposure and HLA in healthy donors (dated by TCRdb to 2017 to 2019). Notes on the research overall: According to a later analysis, one platform produced both the 120 validation repertoires and the roughly 650 repertoires of the first cohort. The study aimed to test whether signatures of past pathogen exposure could be identified by cataloging public T cell receptors. Along with the approximately 700-subject first cohort, a separate validation cohort of more than 90 different subjects was used. The study combined high-throughput TCR immunosequencing, statistical association of individual TCRs with disease status, and machine learning to predict cytomegalovirus infection status. The investigation overall reported the following: In the study, around 150 TCR beta chains were listed as associated with cytomegalovirus. The authors suggested that the approach could potentially be extended to other disease states and immunological phenotypes. Of the cluster scores, 90% to 95% were above 0 in a later analysis, which found that TCRs clustered in the first cohort also tended to co-occur in the 120 or so validation repertoires. The classifier was reported to diagnose cytomegalovirus status with high specificity and sensitivity in both the original cohort and the validation cohort. In vitro tests confirmed that a few of the cytomegalovirus-associated TCR beta chains recognize cytomegalovirus antigens. All 120 or so repertoires were used to score co-occurrence in the validation cohort in a later analysis, because that analysis had no HLA typing for the cohort. Across donors, most TCR sequences were observed very rarely, whereas some public TCRs were present in many individuals.

Library construction relied on the immunoSEQ multiplex PCR assay. As for how the authors treated the data: To diagnose cytomegalovirus status from the catalog of TCR beta chain sequences, a statistical classification framework was built. TCRdb re-hosts the immuneACCESS table, in-frame sequences only. Its copies lack some clones; in the studies checked, an unresolved V gene accounts for under half of them, and the cause for the rest is not known. V and J calls and clone size are those listed in that table; D and trimming were worked out from the DNA. Counted in this sample were about 130,000 clones; about 90% of them appeared once. 5.5% to 7% of the sample belongs to the ten largest clones. Donors formed part of the validation cohort, which comprised over a hundred subjects and was distinct from the first cohort of 666 subjects. Points on this clone: Its antigen specificity is not known. The record has no base qualities; no much larger clone is one base away.

The CDR1 and CDR2 encoded by the germline V gene (reference sequence) are SGHNT and YYREEE. From its cysteine to its phenylalanine, the CDR3 spans 13 amino acids. The read is trimmed to its CDR3 DNA, 39 bases read in frame from base 1. At the junction V is shortened by 3 bases and J by 8 bases; bases outside the gene matches: 3. What was sequenced was PBMCs. The origin of this receptor is a woman in her twenties or thirties in good health and CMV-seropositive. The chain couples TRBV5-4 to TRBJ1-4, with 8 junctional bases fitting TRBD1. The DNA sequence is TGTGCCAGCAGCTCAGACAGGGGAGAAAAACTGTTTTTT. The translation is CASSSDRGEKLFF.